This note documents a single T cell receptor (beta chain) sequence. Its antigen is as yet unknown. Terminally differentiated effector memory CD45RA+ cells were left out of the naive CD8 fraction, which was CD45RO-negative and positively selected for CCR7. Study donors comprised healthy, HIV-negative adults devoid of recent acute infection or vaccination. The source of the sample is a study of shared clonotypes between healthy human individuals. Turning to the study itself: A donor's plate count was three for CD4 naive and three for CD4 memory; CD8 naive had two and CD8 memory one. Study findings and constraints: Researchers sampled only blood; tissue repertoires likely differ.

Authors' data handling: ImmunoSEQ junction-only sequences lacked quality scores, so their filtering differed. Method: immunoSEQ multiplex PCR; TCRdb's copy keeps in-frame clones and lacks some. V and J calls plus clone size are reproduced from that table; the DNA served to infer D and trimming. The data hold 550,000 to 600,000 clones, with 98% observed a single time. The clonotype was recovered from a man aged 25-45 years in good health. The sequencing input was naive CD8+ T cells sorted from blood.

The CDR3: CASSALDRELDTQYF. CDR3 coding DNA: TGTGCCAGCAGTGCCCTGGACAGGGAATTAGATACGCAGTATTTT. V and J are TRBV6-1 and TRBJ2-3, with 8 bases fitting TRBD1. Unmatched junction bases numbered 8, after V lost 4 bases and J lost 5 bases. Germline V gene data show CDR1 as MNHNS and CDR2 as SASEGT. The CDR3 loop spans 15 amino acids.